This is a list of T cell receptor beta chains from one sample in a study of T-cell reconstitution after alpha-beta-depleted transplantation in children. A single record per CDR3 protein comes from TCRdb applying MiXCR to the PCR reads. This sample has some 300,000 distinct CDR3 sequences; around a tenth occur once, and the top ten carry roughly 7%. The sample consisted of PBMCs, taken before TCRalphabeta/CD19-depleted stem cell transplant. The receptors shown here come from a boy younger than two with acute myeloid leukemia, due to receive a stem cell transplant. Each CDR3 is given with its conserved first and last residue. The order of the fields is CDR3 DNA, CDR3 protein, J gene, clone size, V gene, D gene. The D gene is left open where the match is weak. Not every row has a clone size; where given, it reads once, few, many or a size class.

DNA: TGTGCCAGCAGTGAAGTGACGGGAATGTTCTACAATGAGCAGTTCTTC
CDR3: CASSEVTGMFYNEQFF
J: TRBJ2-1
size: many
V: TRBV6-1
D: .

DNA: TGTGCCAGCAGCTTAGTGGGCGATCCCAACGCCTACGAGCAGTACTTC
CDR3: CASSLVGDPNAYEQYF
J: TRBJ2-7
size: many
V: TRBV7-8
D: .

DNA: TGTGCCAGCAGCTTAGGCGCGGGGGGGCAAGGGACCCAGTACTTC
CDR3: CASSLGAGGQGTQYF
J: TRBJ2-5
size: many
V: TRBV7-3
D: TRBD2

DNA: TGTGCCAGTAGTATAGGACGCTACAATGAGCAGTTCTTC
CDR3: CASSIGRYNEQFF
J: TRBJ2-1
size: .
V: TRBV19
D: .

DNA: TGTGCCAGCAGTTATCTAGCGGGAGAGTCCTACGAGCAGTACTTC
CDR3: CASSYLAGESYEQYF
J: TRBJ2-7
size: many
V: TRBV12-3/TRBV12-4
D: TRBD2

DNA: TGCGCCAGCAGCTTGGGAAGGGGGCCCTCTGGAAACACCATATATTTT
CDR3: CASSLGRGPSGNTIYF
J: TRBJ1-3
size: many
V: TRBV5-1
D: TRBD1

DNA: TGCGCCAGCAGCCAAGTTCCGGGAGGGAACACAGATACGCAGTATTTT
CDR3: CASSQVPGGNTDTQYF
J: TRBJ2-3
size: many
V: TRBV4-3
D: TRBD2

DNA: TGTGCCAGCACCGGACAGACCTACGAGCAGTACTTC
CDR3: CASTGQTYEQYF
J: TRBJ2-7
size: many
V: TRBV28
D: .

DNA: TGTGCCAGCAGCTTGGCTCCCCTAACAGATACGCAGTATTTT
CDR3: CASSLAPLTDTQYF
J: TRBJ2-3
size: many
V: TRBV5-5
D: .

DNA: TGCGCCAGCAGGCCGGGCCTAGCGTCTAGCACAGATACGCAGTATTTT
CDR3: CASRPGLASSTDTQYF
J: TRBJ2-3
size: few
V: TRBV5-1
D: .

DNA: TGCGCCAGCAGCTTGGAACTTGGGACAGGGGTATTCGAGCAGTACTTC
CDR3: CASSLELGTGVFEQYF
J: TRBJ2-7
size: few
V: TRBV5-1
D: TRBD1

DNA: TGTGCCAGCAGCCGGACTAGCGGCCCGGGCAATGAGCAGTTCTTC
CDR3: CASSRTSGPGNEQFF
J: TRBJ2-1
size: .
V: TRBV7-2
D: TRBD2

DNA: TGTGCCAGCAGTTTCACCCGGGCCTACAATGAGCAGTTCTTC
CDR3: CASSFTRAYNEQFF
J: TRBJ2-1
size: many
V: TRBV28
D: .

DNA: TGTGCCAGCAGCCAAGATGATACCCCGCAATTCGAAGCTTTCTTT
CDR3: CASSQDDTPQFEAFF
J: TRBJ1-1
size: few
V: TRBV3-1
D: .

DNA: TGTGCCAGCAGTTCCCAGACAGGGATTAATTCACCCCTCCACTTT
CDR3: CASSSQTGINSPLHF
J: TRBJ1-6
size: many
V: TRBV12-3/TRBV12-4
D: TRBD1

DNA: TGTGCCAGCAGCGTAGGTGTGGAAAAGGGGTATGGCTACACCTTC
CDR3: CASSVGVEKGYGYTF
J: TRBJ1-2
size: many
V: TRBV9
D: .

DNA: TGTGCCAGTAGTATAAACGGGTACCAGCCCCAGCATTTT
CDR3: CASSINGYQPQHF
J: TRBJ1-5
size: many
V: TRBV19
D: .

DNA: TGCGCCAGCAGCGTCCTAGCGGGAGGGCCGGCCAAGGCCCAGTACTTC
CDR3: CASSVLAGGPAKAQYF
J: TRBJ2-5
size: .
V: TRBV4-3
D: TRBD2

DNA: TGTGCCAGCAGCCCACAGGGGAGCACAGATACGCAGTATTTT
CDR3: CASSPQGSTDTQYF
J: TRBJ2-3
size: many
V: TRBV9
D: TRBD1

DNA: TGTGCCAGCAGCTTTGCCGACAGGGGAGTCTACGAGCAGTACTTC
CDR3: CASSFADRGVYEQYF
J: TRBJ2-7
size: few
V: TRBV5-5
D: TRBD1

DNA: TGTGCCAGCAGCTTGAGGGTTACTCCTGAAAAACTGTTTTTT
CDR3: CASSLRVTPEKLFF
J: TRBJ1-4
size: many
V: TRBV7-9
D: .

DNA: TGCAGTGCTAGAGATGCCAAGGCGATCTATGGCTACACCTTC
CDR3: CSARDAKAIYGYTF
J: TRBJ1-2
size: many
V: TRBV20-1
D: .

DNA: TGCAGTGCTAGAGTCTCCCCCGGGAGTTACTACAATGAGCAGTTCTTC
CDR3: CSARVSPGSYYNEQFF
J: TRBJ2-1
size: few
V: TRBV20-1
D: .

DNA: TGTGCCAGCAGTTTAATGGCAGGGAGGCCGAGCACAGATACGCAGTATTTT
CDR3: CASSLMAGRPSTDTQYF
J: TRBJ2-3
size: few
V: TRBV28
D: .

DNA: TGTGCCAGCAGCCGTGGACTAGCGGGCTTCTACAATGAGCAGTTCTTC
CDR3: CASSRGLAGFYNEQFF
J: TRBJ2-1
size: many
V: TRBV7-9
D: TRBD2